Following are 7 T cell receptor beta chains from one sample sequenced in a study of cytomegalovirus exposure and HLA in healthy donors. The PCR was carried out with 60 Vbeta primers and 13 Jbeta primers. Assay used: immunoSEQ multiplex PCR; TCRdb lists only in-frame clones, some missing. This sample has roughly 180,000 clones, with about three quarters found just once. The specimen sequenced was PBMCs. These receptors originate from a female donor in good health and CMV-seronegative.

This clone was seen a single time. The chain joins TRBV21-1 to TRBJ1-1; TRBD1 is taken as the D call from the table, unchecked against the DNA. TRBV21-1 is listed as a pseudogene. The CDR3 is made up of 15 amino acids. The CDR3, as DNA: TGTGTCAGCAGCAATGTCCTGGACACGAACACTGAAGCTTTCTTT. It yields the protein CVSSNVLDTNTEAFF.

This clone showed up just once. The gene calls are TRBV18 and TRBJ1-1; TRBD1 is a possible D gene (6 bases). The CDR3 contains 12 residues. CDR1 and CDR2 (germline): KGHSH, LQKENI. The germline V and J ends were trimmed by 11 bases and 5 bases, with 15 bases remaining between them. The CDR3 DNA reads as TGTGCCGCCGGCGGGGGACAAACTGAAGCTTTCTTT. The encoded protein is CAAGGGQTEAFF.

This chain links TRBV28 with TRBJ1-5, with TRBD1 matching over 8 bases. Unmatched junction bases numbered 9, after V lost 7 bases and J lost 7 bases. Germline V lookup: CDR1 MDHEN, CDR2 SYDVKM. This CDR3 contains 14 residues. CDR3 protein: CASISGTGSQPQHF. CDR3 in DNA: TGTGCCAGCATCTCAGGGACAGGCAGCCAGCCCCAGCATTTT. The complete variable domain, with remaining parts taken from reference TRBV28 and TRBJ1-5, reads DVKVTQSSRYLVKRTGEKVFLECVQDMDHENMFWYRQDPGLGLRLIYFSYDVKMKEKGDIPEGYSVSREKKERFSLILESASTNQTSMYLCASISGTGSQPQHFGDGTRLSIL.

The chain carries TRBV4-2 and TRBJ1-1; possibly TRBD1 for D (5 bases). This CDR3 is built from 15 residues. In germline, CDR1 is LGHNA, CDR2 YNFKEQ. The V gene lost 2 bases and the J gene lost 3 bases, with 13 bases spanning the gap. The CDR3 spells CASSQIKGKHTEAFF. CDR3 sequence (DNA): TGTGCCAGCAGCCAAATAAAGGGGAAGCACACTGAAGCTTTCTTT.

This chain's CDR3 is CASSFPYSGTGENYGYTF. CDR3 coding DNA: TGTGCCAGCAGCTTTCCTTACTCCGGGACAGGGGAAAACTATGGCTACACCTTC. The chain recombines TRBV5-8 with TRBJ1-2, with TRBD1 identical over 10 bases. Germline V gives CDR1 SGHTS, CDR2 YDEGEE. Trimming took 2 bases from V and 2 from J; bases not matched to a gene: 12. CDR3 length equals 18 residues.

This chain links TRBV30 with TRBJ1-2; the D gene is possibly TRBD1 (6 bases). The ends were cut back, 0 bases at V and 4 bases at J, with 9 bases in the middle. The CDR3 contains 13 residues. Germline loops: CDR1 GTSNPN, CDR2 SVGIG (reference sequence). The CDR3 DNA reads as TGTGCCTGGAGTGTTGGCAGGGGCTATGGCTACACCTTC. The encoded protein is CAWSVGRGYGYTF.

The CDR3 bases are TGTGCCAGCAGCTCGGATAATTCACCCCTCCACTTT. It codes for CASSSDNSPLHF. The chain combines TRBV11-3 with TRBJ1-6; no clear D. This CDR3 is built from 12 residues. Trimming shortened V by 4 bases and J by 5 bases, and 3 bases separated the two germline ends. The germline V gene encodes CDR1 SGHNT and CDR2 YENEEA.